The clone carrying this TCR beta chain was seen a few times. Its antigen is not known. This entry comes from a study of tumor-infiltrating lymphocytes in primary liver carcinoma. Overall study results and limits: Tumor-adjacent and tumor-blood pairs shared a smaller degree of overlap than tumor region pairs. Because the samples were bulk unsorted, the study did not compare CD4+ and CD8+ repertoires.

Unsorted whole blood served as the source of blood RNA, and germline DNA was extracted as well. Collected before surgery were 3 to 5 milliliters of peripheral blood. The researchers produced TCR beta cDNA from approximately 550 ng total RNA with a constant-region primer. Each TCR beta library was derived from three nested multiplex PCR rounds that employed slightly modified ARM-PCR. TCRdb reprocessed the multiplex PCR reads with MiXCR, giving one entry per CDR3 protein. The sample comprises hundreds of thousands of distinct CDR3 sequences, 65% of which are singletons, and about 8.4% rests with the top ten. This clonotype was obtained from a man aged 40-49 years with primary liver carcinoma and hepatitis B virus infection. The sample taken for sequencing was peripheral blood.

The CDR3 bases are TGTGCCAGCAGTTACCATCAAGGGGGAGCGGGAGGTAGAAACGAGCAGTACTTC. It specifies CASSYHQGGAGGRNEQYF. This chain connects TRBV6-6 to TRBJ2-7; 9 bases are a match to TRBD2. From germline, CDR1 is MNHNY and CDR2 SVGAGI (reference sequence). V shed 2 bases, J shed 5 bases, and the junction held 16 bases outside the gene matches. The CDR3 is made up of 18 amino acids.